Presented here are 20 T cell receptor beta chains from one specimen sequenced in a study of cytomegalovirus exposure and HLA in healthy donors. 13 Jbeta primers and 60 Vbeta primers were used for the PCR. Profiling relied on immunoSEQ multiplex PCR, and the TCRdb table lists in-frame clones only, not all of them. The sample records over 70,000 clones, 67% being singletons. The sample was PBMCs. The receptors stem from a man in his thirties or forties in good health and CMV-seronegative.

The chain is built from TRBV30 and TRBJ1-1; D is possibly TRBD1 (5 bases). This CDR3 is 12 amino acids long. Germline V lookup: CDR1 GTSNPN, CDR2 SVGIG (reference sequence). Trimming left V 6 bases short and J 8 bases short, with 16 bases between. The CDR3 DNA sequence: TGTGCCTGTTCCCTACGGGCAGGGGAAGCTTTCTTT. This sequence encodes CACSLRAGEAFF.

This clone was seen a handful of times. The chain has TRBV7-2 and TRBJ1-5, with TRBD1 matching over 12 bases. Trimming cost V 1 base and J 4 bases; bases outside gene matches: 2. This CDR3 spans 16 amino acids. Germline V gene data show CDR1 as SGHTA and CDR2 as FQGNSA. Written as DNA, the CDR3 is TGTGCCAGCAGCTTAGAGGGACAGGGGGCTAATCAGCCCCAGCATTTT. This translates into CASSLEGQGANQPQHF.

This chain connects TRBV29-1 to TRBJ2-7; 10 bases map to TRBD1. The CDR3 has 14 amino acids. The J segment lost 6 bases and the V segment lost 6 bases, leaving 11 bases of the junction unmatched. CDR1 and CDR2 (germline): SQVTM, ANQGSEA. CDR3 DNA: TGCAGCGTCGACTCCGGGACAGGGGCGAGCGAGCAGTACTTC. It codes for CSVDSGTGASEQYF.

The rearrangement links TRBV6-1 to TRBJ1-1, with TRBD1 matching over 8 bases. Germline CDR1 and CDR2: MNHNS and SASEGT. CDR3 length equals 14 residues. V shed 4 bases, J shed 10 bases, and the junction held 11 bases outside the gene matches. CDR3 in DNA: TGTGCCAGCAGTGGGGGGCAGGGGGCTGATCCAGCTTTCTTT. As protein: CASSGGQGADPAFF.

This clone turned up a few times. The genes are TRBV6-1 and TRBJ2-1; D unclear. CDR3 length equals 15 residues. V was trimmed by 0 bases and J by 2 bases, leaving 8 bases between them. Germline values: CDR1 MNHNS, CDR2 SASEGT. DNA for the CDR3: TGTGCCAGCAGTGAAGCAGCAGGAACCTACAATGAGCAGTTCTTC. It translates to CASSEAAGTYNEQFF.

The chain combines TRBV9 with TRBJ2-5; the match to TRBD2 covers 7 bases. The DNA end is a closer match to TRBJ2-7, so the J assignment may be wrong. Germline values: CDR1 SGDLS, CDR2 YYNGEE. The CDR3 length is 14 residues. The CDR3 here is CASSRTSSGYEQYF. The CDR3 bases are TGTGCCAGCAGCAGAACAAGTAGCGGGTACGAGCAGTACTTC.

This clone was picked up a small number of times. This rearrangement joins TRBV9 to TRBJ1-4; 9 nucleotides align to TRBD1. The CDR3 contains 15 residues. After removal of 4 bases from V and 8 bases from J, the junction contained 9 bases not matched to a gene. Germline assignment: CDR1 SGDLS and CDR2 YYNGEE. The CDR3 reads CASSPTGGRREKLFF. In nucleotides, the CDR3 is TGTGCCAGCAGCCCAACAGGGGGCCGGCGGGAAAAACTGTTTTTT.

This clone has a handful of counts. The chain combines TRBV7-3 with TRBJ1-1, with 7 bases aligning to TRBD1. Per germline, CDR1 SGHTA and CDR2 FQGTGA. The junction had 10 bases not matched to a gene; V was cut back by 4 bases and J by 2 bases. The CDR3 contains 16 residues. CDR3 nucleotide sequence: TGTGCCAGCAGCTCGAACGCACAGGGGTATAACACTGAAGCTTTCTTT. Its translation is CASSSNAQGYNTEAFF.

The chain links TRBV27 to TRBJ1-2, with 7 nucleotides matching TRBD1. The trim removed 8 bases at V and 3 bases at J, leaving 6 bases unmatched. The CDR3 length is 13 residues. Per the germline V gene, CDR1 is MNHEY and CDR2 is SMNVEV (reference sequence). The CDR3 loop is CASGVGTDYGYTF. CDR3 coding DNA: TGTGCCAGCGGCGTCGGGACAGACTATGGCTACACCTTC.

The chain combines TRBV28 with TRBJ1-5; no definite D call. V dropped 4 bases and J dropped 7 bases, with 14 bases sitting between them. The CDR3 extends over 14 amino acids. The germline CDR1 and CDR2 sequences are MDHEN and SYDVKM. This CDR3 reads CASSSGWTGQPQHF. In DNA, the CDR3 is TGTGCCAGCAGTTCGGGGTGGACCGGCCAGCCCCAGCATTTT.

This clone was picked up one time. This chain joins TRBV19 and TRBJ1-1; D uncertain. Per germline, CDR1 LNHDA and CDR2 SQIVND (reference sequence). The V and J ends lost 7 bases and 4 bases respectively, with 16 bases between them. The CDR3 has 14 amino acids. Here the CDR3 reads CASNAEGRGTEAFF. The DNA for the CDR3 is TGTGCCAGTAATGCGGAGGGTCGGGGCACTGAAGCTTTCTTT.

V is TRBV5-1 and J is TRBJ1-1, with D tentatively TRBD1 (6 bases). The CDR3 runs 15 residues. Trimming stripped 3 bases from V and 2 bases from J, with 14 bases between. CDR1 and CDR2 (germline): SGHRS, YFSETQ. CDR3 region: CASSSQGSGNTEAFF. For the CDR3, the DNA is TGCGCCAGCAGCTCGCAGGGGAGTGGAAACACTGAAGCTTTCTTT.

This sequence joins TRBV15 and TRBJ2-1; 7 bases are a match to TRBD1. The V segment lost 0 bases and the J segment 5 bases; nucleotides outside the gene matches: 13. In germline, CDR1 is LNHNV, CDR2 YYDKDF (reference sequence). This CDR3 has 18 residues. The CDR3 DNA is TGTGCCACCAGCAGAGATAGGATCCGAGACAGGGTGCACAATGAGCAGTTCTTC. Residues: CATSRDRIRDRVHNEQFF.

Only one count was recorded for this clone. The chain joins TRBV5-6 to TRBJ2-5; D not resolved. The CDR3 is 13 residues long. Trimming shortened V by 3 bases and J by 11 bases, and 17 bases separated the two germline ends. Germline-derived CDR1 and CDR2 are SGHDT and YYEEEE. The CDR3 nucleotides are TGTGCCAGCAGCTCAACAGCCCTTGGTGTACAGTACTTC. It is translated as CASSSTALGVQYF.

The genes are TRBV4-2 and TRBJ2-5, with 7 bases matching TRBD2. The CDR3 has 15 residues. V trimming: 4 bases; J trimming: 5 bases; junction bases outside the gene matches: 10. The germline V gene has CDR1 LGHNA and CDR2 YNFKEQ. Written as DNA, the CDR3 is TGTGCCAGCAGCCCCCGGCACGGGGGAGGGGAGACCCAGTACTTC. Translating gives CASSPRHGGGETQYF.

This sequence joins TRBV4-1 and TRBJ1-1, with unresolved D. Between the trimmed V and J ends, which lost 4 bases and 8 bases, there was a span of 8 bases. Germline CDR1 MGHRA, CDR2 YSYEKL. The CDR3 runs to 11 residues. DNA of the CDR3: TGCGCCAGCAGCCTCGGAGGGGAAGCTTTCTTT. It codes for CASSLGGEAFF.

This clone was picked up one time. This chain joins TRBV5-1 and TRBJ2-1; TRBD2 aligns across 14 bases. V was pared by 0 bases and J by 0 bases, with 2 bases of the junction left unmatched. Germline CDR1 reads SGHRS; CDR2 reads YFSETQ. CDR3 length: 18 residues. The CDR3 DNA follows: TGCGCCAGCAGCTTGGACGGACTAGCGGGAGGCTCCTACAATGAGCAGTTCTTC. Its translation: CASSLDGLAGGSYNEQFF.

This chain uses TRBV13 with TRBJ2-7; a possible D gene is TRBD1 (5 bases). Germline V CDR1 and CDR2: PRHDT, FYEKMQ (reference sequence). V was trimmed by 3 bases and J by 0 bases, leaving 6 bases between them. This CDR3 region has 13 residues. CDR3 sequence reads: CASSFDSSYEQYF. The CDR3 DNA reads TGTGCCAGCAGCTTCGACAGCTCCTACGAGCAGTACTTC.

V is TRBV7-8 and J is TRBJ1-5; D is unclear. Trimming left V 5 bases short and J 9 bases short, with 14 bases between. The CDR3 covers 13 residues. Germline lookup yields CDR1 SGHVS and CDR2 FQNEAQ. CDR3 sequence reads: CASSPTPSAPQHF. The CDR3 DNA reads TGTGCCAGCAGCCCGACTCCATCGGCGCCCCAGCATTTT.

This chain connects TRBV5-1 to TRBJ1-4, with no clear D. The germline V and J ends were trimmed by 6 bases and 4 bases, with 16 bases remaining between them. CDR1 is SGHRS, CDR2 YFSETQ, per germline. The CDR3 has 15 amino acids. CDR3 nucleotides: TGCGCCAGCACCTTCCTACCGGGTCGTAATGAAAAACTGTTTTTT. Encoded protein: CASTFLPGRNEKLFF.